This T cell receptor beta chain was identified in a study of post-analysis software for immune sequencing data. Turning to the study itself: The patients showed relapsing-remitting, secondary progressive and progressive-relapsing multiple sclerosis courses. Findings and limits, study-wide: Five or six TRBV segments were more frequent in patients than controls; TRBV5-6, TRBV5-1 and TRBV20-1 belonged to this group.

CDR3 length equals 13 residues. The V and J ends lost 6 bases and 3 bases respectively, with 11 bases between them. The germline V gene encodes CDR1 MNHEY and CDR2 SVGAGI. Note on this clonotype: Its specificity is unknown.

Incorporated into the TCR beta cDNA libraries were unique molecular identifiers, which served to reduce PCR and sequencing biases. TCRdb passed the PCR reads through MiXCR, listing each CDR3 protein once. The data hold roughly 600,000 distinct CDR3 sequences, with roughly 40% observed a single time. This TCR was sampled from a girl aged 10-17 years with multiple sclerosis. The chain links TRBV6-5 to TRBJ1-1; no reliable D call. Input material: blood. The DNA for the CDR3 is TGTGCCAGCAGGATCAGTTTGGACACTGAAGCTTTCTTT. Protein product: CASRISLDTEAFF.